This TCR beta chain was sequenced for a study of blood T cell repertoires in COVID-19 (TCRdb year 2020). With respect to the entire study: Collaborator samples came from the United States, Italy and Spain and covered acute and convalescent phases of COVID-19. The material from the prospective study consisted of cDNA or gDNA derived from T cells, B-cell-depleted T cells, or PBMCs. The dataset comprised deeply sampled blood TCRbeta repertoires from subjects exposed to, actively infected with, or recovered from COVID-19. The repertoires were released in a freely available public database intended as a resource for research on the immune response to SARS-CoV-2. Samples came from the ongoing ImmuneRACE study (first 160 participants) plus 1,254 subjects from 6 global collaborators. Nearly every sample came with metadata listing a de-identified subject ID, COVID-19 status, age in years and sex. Where available, HLA class I and class II types were taken from metadata supplied by the sample provider and were not determined by assay-based typing. General conclusions and limits of the study: Clinical and demographic metadata were provided uncurated, with the amount varying by source and participant.

Collaborating institutions collected whole blood in K2EDTA tubes following their own protocols. For TCRbeta analysis, collaborators shipped samples in one of three forms: frozen whole blood, isolated PBMCs, or DNA extracted from either of those sample types. CDR1 and CDR2 are drawn from the germline V gene (reference sequence): LNHDA, SQIVND. V is pared back by 5 bases and J by 7 bases, with 14 bases lying between the germline termini. The CDR3 measures 14 amino acids from cysteine to phenylalanine. The entry retains the CDR3 DNA only, 42 bases that are in frame from base 1. The immunoSEQ Assay, a bias-controlled multiplex PCR, was used to amplify TCRbeta CDR3 regions from genomic DNA. The original methods were these. Nucleated cell counts per sample were estimated from amplification of reference gene primers within the assay. To quantify the absolute abundance of each unique TCRbeta CDR3 rearrangement, sequence reads were collapsed and filtered. For each sample, productive Simpson clonality was calculated as the square root of Simpson's diversity index over productive rearrangements. Sourced from immuneACCESS, this table was stored by TCRdb with only in-frame sequences that have V and J called. A share of the clones is absent; for the studies checked, an unresolved V gene accounts for under half, and the remainder has no known explanation. V, J and clone size derive from that table, while D and trimming were established from the DNA sequence. Across this sample there are about 34,000 clones, with roughly three quarters seen only once. The ten largest clones add up to more than 15% of the sample.

With regard to this clone: Its antigen remains undetermined. Base qualities are missing; no much larger clone stands one base away.

This receptor was obtained from a human donor in a cohort sampled during active COVID-19. Sequenced: peripheral blood. The chain was built from TRBV19 and TRBJ1-4; there is no confident call for the D gene. The CDR3 region has the sequence CASSFHGPGEKLFF. The nucleotide sequence is given as TGTGCCAGTAGTTTCCATGGGCCCGGTGAAAAACTGTTTTTT.